The 22 T cell receptor beta chains reported below all come from one sample, sequenced in a study of T cells after yellow fever vaccination. TCRdb analysed the 5' RACE reads with MiXCR anew, one entry per CDR3 protein. Among 150,000 or so distinct CDR3 sequences listed, 6.6% were seen once. This material consisted of CD4+ T cells sorted from PBMCs, taken 10 days after the yellow fever booster vaccination. The receptor set was obtained from a man aged 25 to 40 who received the YFV17D yellow fever vaccine.

This clonotype was seen ten or more times. The chain combines TRBV4-3 with TRBJ2-7; the D is unclear. Trimming pared 1 base from V and 0 bases from J, leaving 7 bases between. The CDR3 has 14 amino acids. Germline V gene data show CDR1 as LGHNA and CDR2 as YSLEER. The CDR3 here is CASSQASYSYEQYF. DNA for the CDR3: TGCGCCAGCAGCCAAGCCAGTTACTCCTACGAGCAGTACTTC.

This clonotype has just a few counts. The J gene is TRBJ2-7, the V gene TRBV19; 9 bases agree with TRBD2. After removal of 4 bases from V and 3 bases from J, the junction contained 10 bases not matched to a gene. The CDR3 has 16 amino acids. The germline V gene encodes CDR1 LNHDA and CDR2 SQIVND (reference sequence). CDR3 loop: CASSKGLAGSYYEQYF. In nucleotides, the CDR3 is TGTGCCAGTAGTAAGGGTCTAGCGGGAAGCTACTACGAGCAGTACTTC.

About this clonotype itself: Given a much more abundant clone one base away, this may be a read error. V is TRBV11-2 and J is TRBJ2-2; 10 bases line up with TRBD2. CDR1 and CDR2 from the germline V gene are SGHAT and FQNNGV. The trim removed 6 bases at V and 9 bases at J, leaving 10 bases unmatched. This CDR3 is built from 15 residues. CDR3 sequence (DNA): TGTGCCAGCAGACCCCTAGCGGGAGACAACTGGGAGCTGTTTTTT. Translated, it gives CASRPLAGDNWELFF.

The chain carries TRBV7-2 and TRBJ2-7, with a tentative D call TRBD1 (6 bases). CDR3 size: 14 residues. With 6 bases removed from V and 2 bases from J, the gap between germline ends came to 14 bases. In germline, CDR1 is SGHTA, CDR2 FQGNSA. The DNA for the CDR3 is TGTGCCAGCAGTTGGGGGCCCGGGGCCTACGAGCAGTACTTC. This codes for CASSWGPGAYEQYF.

This clonotype was found a few times. This clone may be a read error of a much larger clone one base away. This chain links TRBV5-6 with TRBJ2-1; no reliable D call. Trimming took off 3 bases at V and 8 bases at J, with 15 bases between the two ends. This CDR3 region has 14 residues. Germline V lookup: CDR1 SGHDT, CDR2 YYEEEE. CDR3 protein: CASSWTQGCDEQFF. The CDR3, as DNA: TGTGCCAGCAGCTGGACCCAAGGGTGTGATGAGCAGTTCTTC.

This clonotype was detected many times. The V gene is TRBV19, the J gene TRBJ2-1; TRBD2 matches at 7 bases. In germline, CDR1 is LNHDA, CDR2 SQIVND (reference sequence). The trim removed 3 bases at V and 8 bases at J, leaving 13 bases unmatched. The CDR3 length is 16 residues. CDR3 nucleotides: TGTGCCAGTAGTATCTCTCCAGCGGGACCCAACGATGAGCAGTTCTTC. It specifies CASSISPAGPNDEQFF.

This clonotype has a count of ten or more. The chain has TRBV11-2 and TRBJ2-3; no firm D call. Germline CDR1 reads SGHAT; CDR2 reads FQNNGV. The CDR3 is 12 amino acids. The V end lost 1 base, the J end lost 4 bases, and 3 bases lay between the germline ends. The CDR3 region is CASSLGADTQYF. The CDR3 DNA reads TGTGCCAGCAGCTTAGGGGCAGATACGCAGTATTTT. Together with reference TRBV11-2 and TRBJ2-3, the CDR3 gives the full variable domain: EAGVAQSPRYKIIEKRQSVAFWCNPISGHATLYWYQQILGQGPKLLIQFQNNGVVDDSQLPKDRFSAERLKGVDSTLKIQPAKLEDSAVYLCASSLGADTQYFGPGTRLTVL.

Many counts were recorded for this clonotype. The rearrangement joins TRBV12-3 or TRBV12-4 to TRBJ1-2; 8 bases are a match to TRBD1. V dropped 4 bases and J dropped 4; count of bases not matched to a gene: 8. The CDR3 has 15 residues. CDR3 coding DNA: TGTGCCAGCAGTTCCACGACAGGGGCTTTCTATGGCTACACCTTC. This encodes CASSSTTGAFYGYTF.

This clonotype was found many times. V gene TRBV4-2 combines with J gene TRBJ2-7; 8 nucleotides align to TRBD1. Losses at the gene ends were 0 bases for V and 4 bases for J; bases not matched to a gene: 8. The CDR3 is 16 residues long. Germline CDR1 reads LGHNA; CDR2 reads YNFKEQ. The CDR3 protein is CASSQEAQGALYEQYF. The CDR3 DNA is TGTGCCAGCAGCCAAGAGGCCCAGGGGGCGTTATACGAGCAGTACTTC.

At least ten counts were recorded for this clonotype. The chain employs TRBV6-2 or TRBV6-3 and TRBJ1-5; D is uncertain. V was trimmed by 6 bases and J by 5 bases, leaving 17 bases between them. CDR3 size: 15 residues. The V gene's germline CDR1 is MNHEY and CDR2 SVGEGT. This chain's CDR3 is CASSRGRYTDQPQHF. The CDR3, as DNA: TGTGCCAGCAGCAGAGGACGGTATACTGATCAGCCCCAGCATTTT.

With respect to this clonotype: Possible read error: a much larger clone is one base away. This chain links TRBV5-1 with TRBJ2-1, with D unresolved. From germline, CDR1 is SGHRS and CDR2 YFSETQ. V was cut by 3 bases and J by 7 bases, with 8 bases left in between. This CDR3 is built from 12 residues. The CDR3 spells CASSSQSNEQFF. The CDR3 DNA follows: TGCGCCAGCAGCTCACAGAGTAATGAGCAGTTCTTC. Combining the CDR3 with reference TRBV5-1 and TRBJ2-1 gives the whole variable domain KAGVTQTPRYLIKTRGQQVTLSCSPISGHRSVSWYQQTPGQGLQFLFEYFSETQRNKGNFPGRFSGRQFSNSRSEMNVSTLELGDSALYLCASSSQSNEQFFGPGTRLTVL.

This clonotype was counted many times. The V call is TRBV7-2, the J call TRBJ2-7, with unresolved D. V gave up 4 bases and J gave up 7 bases, with 14 bases separating them. The CDR3 is made up of 13 amino acids. From germline, CDR1 is SGHTA and CDR2 FQGNSA. CDR3 DNA sequence: TGTGCCAGCAGCTCCCATGAGTTGGGGGAGCAGTACTTC. It encodes CASSSHELGEQYF. Complete variable domain (other parts from reference TRBV7-2 and TRBJ2-7): GAGVSQSPSNKVTEKGKDVELRCDPISGHTALYWYRQSLGQGLEFLIYFQGNSAPDKSGLPSDRFSAERTGGSVSTLTIQRTQQEDSAVYLCASSSHELGEQYFGPGTRLTVT.

This clonotype was seen ten or more times. V and J are TRBV20-1 and TRBJ2-3; D remains unclear. The CDR3 has 14 residues. Germline CDR1 reads DFQATT; CDR2 reads SNEGSKA (reference sequence). Between the trimmed V and J ends, which lost 0 bases and 5 bases, there was a span of 12 bases. The CDR3 sequence is CSARDPARGDTQYF. The DNA of the CDR3 is TGCAGTGCTAGAGATCCGGCTAGAGGAGATACGCAGTATTTT.

This clonotype was detected many times. The genes are TRBV7-2 and TRBJ2-3; the match to TRBD2 covers 10 bases. CDR3 size: 15 residues. Germline CDR1 reads SGHTA; CDR2 reads FQGNSA. Losses at the gene ends were 5 bases for V and 6 bases for J; bases not matched to a gene: 8. CDR3 region: CASSIPASGSDTQYF. The CDR3 nucleotides are TGTGCCAGCAGCATACCAGCTAGCGGGAGTGATACGCAGTATTTT.

This clonotype has ten or more counts. This chain joins TRBV20-1 and TRBJ2-1, with D perhaps matching TRBD2 (5 bases). V lost 4 bases and J lost 9, with 10 bases in between. This CDR3 has 11 residues. Germline V lookup: CDR1 DFQATT, CDR2 SNEGSKA (reference sequence). DNA for the CDR3: TGCAGTGCTACGTCCGGAGGTGAGCAGTTCTTC. This translates into CSATSGGEQFF.

This clonotype was picked up a small number of times. The chain employs TRBV5-1 and TRBJ2-4; D is tentatively TRBD1 or TRBD2 (6 bases each). Looked up from germline, CDR1 is SGHRS and CDR2 is YFSETQ. Trimming shortened V by 2 bases and J by 3 bases, and 9 bases separated the two germline ends. The CDR3 covers 14 residues. DNA for the CDR3: TGCGCCAGCAGCTTTGGGGGGCTCAAAAACATTCAGTACTTC. Amino acid sequence: CASSFGGLKNIQYF.

The table lists this clonotype with a few counts. The chain links TRBV28 to TRBJ2-5; D remains unclear. V was shortened by 8 bases and J by 3 bases, with 13 bases between the two germline ends. CDR1 and CDR2 (germline): MDHEN, SYDVKM. The CDR3 has 13 amino acids. The chain's CDR3 is CASGGSGKETQYF. CDR3 DNA: TGTGCCAGCGGTGGCAGTGGGAAAGAGACCCAGTACTTC.

This clonotype has only a few counts. The rearrangement links TRBV19 to TRBJ1-4; TRBD1 might be the D (6 bases). V lost 9 bases, J lost 7 bases, and 21 bases lay in between. The length of the CDR3 is 15 residues. The germline gives CDR1 LNHDA, CDR2 SQIVND (reference sequence). The CDR3 spells CASENLGGASEKLFF. The CDR3 bases are TGTGCCAGCGAGAACCTGGGGGGCGCGAGTGAAAAACTGTTTTTT. Using reference TRBV19 and TRBJ1-4 for the parts outside the CDR3, the full variable domain is DGGITQSPKYLFRKEGQNVTLSCEQNLNHDAMYWYRQDPGQGLRLIYYSQIVNDFQKGDIAEGYSVSREKKESFPLTVTSAQKNPTAFYLCASENLGGASEKLFFGSGTQLSVL.

This clonotype was seen ten or more times. The V call is TRBV29-1, the J call TRBJ2-3; tentative D call: TRBD1 (5 bases). This CDR3 comprises 15 residues. CDR1 and CDR2 (germline): SQVTM, ANQGSEA. The ends were cut back, 4 bases at V and 2 bases at J, with 16 bases in the middle. As DNA, the CDR3 is TGCAGCGTTGGAAAAGACAGCGAAACCACAGATACGCAGTATTTT. The encoded protein is CSVGKDSETTDTQYF.

This clonotype has ten or more counts. The chain couples TRBV5-5 to TRBJ2-3; no clear D. Trimming stripped 4 bases from V and 2 bases from J, with 14 bases between. From germline, CDR1 is SGHKS and CDR2 YYEKEE (reference sequence). The CDR3 totals 15 residues. The DNA for the CDR3 is TGTGCCAGCAGCCCCGCCGGGCATTCCACAGATACGCAGTATTTT. Translated: CASSPAGHSTDTQYF.

This clonotype was detected ten times or more. V is TRBV27 and J is TRBJ2-3, with TRBD2 matching 11 bases. Germline V lookup: CDR1 MNHEY, CDR2 SMNVEV (reference sequence). This CDR3 spans 16 amino acids. After removal of 4 bases from V and 0 bases from J, the junction contained 3 bases not matched to a gene. The CDR3 loop is CASSSRLAGSTDTQYF. CDR3 DNA sequence: TGTGCCAGCAGTTCCAGACTAGCGGGAAGCACAGATACGCAGTATTTT.

This clonotype has at least ten counts. Written as DNA, the CDR3 is TGTGCCAGTAAGGCCTCGATCGAAAACATTCAGTACTTC. Translated: CASKASIENIQYF. V usage is TRBV6-6 and J usage is TRBJ2-4, with D hard to call. The V and J ends lost 9 bases and 5 bases respectively, with 14 bases between them. Germline lookup yields CDR1 MNHNY and CDR2 SVGAGI (reference sequence). There are 13 residues in the CDR3.